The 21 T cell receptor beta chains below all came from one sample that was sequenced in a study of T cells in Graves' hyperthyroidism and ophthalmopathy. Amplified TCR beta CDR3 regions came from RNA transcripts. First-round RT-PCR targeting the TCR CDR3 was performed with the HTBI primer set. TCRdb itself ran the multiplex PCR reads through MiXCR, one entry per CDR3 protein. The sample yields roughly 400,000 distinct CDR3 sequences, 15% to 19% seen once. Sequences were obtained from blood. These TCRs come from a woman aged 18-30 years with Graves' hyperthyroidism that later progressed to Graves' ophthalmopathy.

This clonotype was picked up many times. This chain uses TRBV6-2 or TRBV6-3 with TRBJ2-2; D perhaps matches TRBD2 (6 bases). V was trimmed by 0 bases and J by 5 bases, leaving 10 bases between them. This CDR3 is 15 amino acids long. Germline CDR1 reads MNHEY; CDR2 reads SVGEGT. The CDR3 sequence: CASSYSMEGTGELFF. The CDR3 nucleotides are TGTGCCAGCAGTTACTCGATGGAGGGGACCGGGGAGCTGTTTTTT.

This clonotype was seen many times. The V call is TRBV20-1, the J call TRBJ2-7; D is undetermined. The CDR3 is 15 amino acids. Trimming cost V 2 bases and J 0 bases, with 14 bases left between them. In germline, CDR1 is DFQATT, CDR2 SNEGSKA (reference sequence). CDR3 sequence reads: CSARRSAHFSYEQYF. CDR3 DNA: TGCAGTGCTAGACGGTCCGCTCACTTCTCCTACGAGCAGTACTTC.

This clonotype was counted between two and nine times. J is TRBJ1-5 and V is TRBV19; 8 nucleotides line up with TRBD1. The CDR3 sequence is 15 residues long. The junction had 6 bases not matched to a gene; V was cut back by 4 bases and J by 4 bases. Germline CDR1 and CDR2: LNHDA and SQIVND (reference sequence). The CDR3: CASSTPGQENQPQHF. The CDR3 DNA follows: TGTGCCAGTAGTACGCCGGGACAGGAAAATCAGCCCCAGCATTTT. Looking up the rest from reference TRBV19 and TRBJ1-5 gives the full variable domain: DGGITQSPKYLFRKEGQNVTLSCEQNLNHDAMYWYRQDPGQGLRLIYYSQIVNDFQKGDIAEGYSVSREKKESFPLTVTSAQKNPTAFYLCASSTPGQENQPQHFGDGTRLSIL.

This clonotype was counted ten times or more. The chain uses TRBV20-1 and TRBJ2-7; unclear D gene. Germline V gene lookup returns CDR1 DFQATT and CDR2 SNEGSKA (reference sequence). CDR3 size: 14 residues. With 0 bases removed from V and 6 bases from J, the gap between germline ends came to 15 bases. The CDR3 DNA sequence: TGCAGTGCTAGAGATGGAAACAGTATCCCCGAGCAGTACTTC. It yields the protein CSARDGNSIPEQYF.

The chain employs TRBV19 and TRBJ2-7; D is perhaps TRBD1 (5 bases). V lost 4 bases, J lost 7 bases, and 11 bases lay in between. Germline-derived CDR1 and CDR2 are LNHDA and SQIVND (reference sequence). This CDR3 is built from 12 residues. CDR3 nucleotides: TGTGCCAGTAGTAGAAAAGGGGATGAGCAGTACTTC. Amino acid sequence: CASSRKGDEQYF.

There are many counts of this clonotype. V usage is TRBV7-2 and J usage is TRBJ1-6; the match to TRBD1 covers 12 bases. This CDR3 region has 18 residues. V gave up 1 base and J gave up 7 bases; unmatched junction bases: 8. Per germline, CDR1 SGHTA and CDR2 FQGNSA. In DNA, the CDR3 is TGTGCCAGCAGCTTAGTGGGACAGGGGGCGCTCGGCAATTCACCCCTCCACTTT. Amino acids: CASSLVGQGALGNSPLHF.

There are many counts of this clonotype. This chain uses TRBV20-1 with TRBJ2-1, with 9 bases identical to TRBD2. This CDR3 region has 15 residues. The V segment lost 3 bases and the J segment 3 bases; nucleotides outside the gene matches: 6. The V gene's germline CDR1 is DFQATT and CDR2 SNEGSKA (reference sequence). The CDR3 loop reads CSARSTSGNYNEQFF. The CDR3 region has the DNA TGCAGTGCTAGGTCGACTAGCGGAAACTACAATGAGCAGTTCTTC.

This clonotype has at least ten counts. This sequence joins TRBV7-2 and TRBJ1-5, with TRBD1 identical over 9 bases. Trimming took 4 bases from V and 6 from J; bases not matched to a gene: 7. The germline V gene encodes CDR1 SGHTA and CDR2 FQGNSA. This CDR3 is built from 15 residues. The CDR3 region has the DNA TGTGCCAGCAGCTACTACGGACAGGGGATTCAGCCCCAGCATTTT. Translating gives CASSYYGQGIQPQHF.

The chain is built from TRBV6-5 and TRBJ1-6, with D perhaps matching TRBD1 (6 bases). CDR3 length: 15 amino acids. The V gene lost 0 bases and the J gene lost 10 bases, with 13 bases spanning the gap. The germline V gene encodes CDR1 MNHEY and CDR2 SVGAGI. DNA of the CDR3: TGTGCCAGCAGTTACTCGTACACAGGGTACTCACCCCTCCACTTT. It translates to CASSYSYTGYSPLHF.

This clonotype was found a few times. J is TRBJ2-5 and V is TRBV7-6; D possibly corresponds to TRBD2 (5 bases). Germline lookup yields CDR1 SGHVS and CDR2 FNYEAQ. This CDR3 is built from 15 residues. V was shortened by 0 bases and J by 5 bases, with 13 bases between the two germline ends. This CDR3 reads CASSLALGEYETQYF. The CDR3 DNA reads TGTGCCAGCAGCTTAGCACTAGGAGAGTATGAGACCCAGTACTTC.

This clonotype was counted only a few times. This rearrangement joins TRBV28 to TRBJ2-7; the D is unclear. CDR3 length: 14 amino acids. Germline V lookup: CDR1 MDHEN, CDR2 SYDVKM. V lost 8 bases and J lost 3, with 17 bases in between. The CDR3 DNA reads TGTGCCAGCCAACCCGATCGGGCAGGCTACGAGCAGTACTTC. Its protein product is CASQPDRAGYEQYF.

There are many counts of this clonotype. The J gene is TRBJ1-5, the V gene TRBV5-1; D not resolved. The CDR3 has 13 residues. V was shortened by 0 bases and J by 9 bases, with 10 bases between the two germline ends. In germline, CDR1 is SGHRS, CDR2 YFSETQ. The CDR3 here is CASSLGPLRPQHF. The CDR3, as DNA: TGCGCCAGCAGCTTGGGGCCGCTGCGGCCCCAGCATTTT. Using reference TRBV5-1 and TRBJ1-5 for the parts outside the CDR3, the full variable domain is KAGVTQTPRYLIKTRGQQVTLSCSPISGHRSVSWYQQTPGQGLQFLFEYFSETQRNKGNFPGRFSGRQFSNSRSEMNVSTLELGDSALYLCASSLGPLRPQHFGDGTRLSIL.

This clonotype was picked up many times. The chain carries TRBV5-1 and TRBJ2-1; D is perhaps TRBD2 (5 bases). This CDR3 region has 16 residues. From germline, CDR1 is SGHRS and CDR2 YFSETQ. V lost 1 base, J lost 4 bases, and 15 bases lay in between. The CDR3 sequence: CASSLLGVSTYNEQFF. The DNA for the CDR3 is TGCGCCAGCAGCTTGCTCGGGGTATCGACTTACAATGAGCAGTTCTTC.

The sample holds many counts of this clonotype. The CDR3 bases are TGTGCCAGCAGCTTATCCGTCAATGAGCAGTTCTTC. This encodes CASSLSVNEQFF. The chain employs TRBV7-9 and TRBJ2-1, with D hard to call. Germline V gene sequence: CDR1 SEHNR, CDR2 FQNEAQ (reference sequence). V lost 2 bases and J 6 bases, leaving 5 bases between the germline ends. CDR3 size: 12 residues.

The CDR3 nucleotides are TGCGCCAGCAGCTTGGCTGGGGGAGAGGGGGAGACCCAGTACTTC. It is translated as CASSLAGGEGETQYF. This sequence joins TRBV5-1 and TRBJ2-5; the D call may be TRBD1 or TRBD2 (5 bases each). Trimming took off 0 bases at V and 5 bases at J, with 14 bases between the two ends. Looked up from germline, CDR1 is SGHRS and CDR2 is YFSETQ. CDR3 length: 15 residues.

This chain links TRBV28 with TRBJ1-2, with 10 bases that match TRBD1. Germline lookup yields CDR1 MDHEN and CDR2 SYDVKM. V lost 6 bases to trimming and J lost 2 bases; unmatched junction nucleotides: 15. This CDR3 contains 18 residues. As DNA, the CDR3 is TGTGCCAGCAGCCTAGATGAGACAGGGGGCGCAGGAAACTATGGCTACACCTTC. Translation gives CASSLDETGGAGNYGYTF.

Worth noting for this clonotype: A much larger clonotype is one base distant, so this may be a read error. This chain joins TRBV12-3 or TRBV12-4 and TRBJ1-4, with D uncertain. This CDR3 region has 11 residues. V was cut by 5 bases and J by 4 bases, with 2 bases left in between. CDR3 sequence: CASSINEKLFF. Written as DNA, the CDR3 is TGTGCCAGCAGTATTAATGAAAAACTGTTTTTT.

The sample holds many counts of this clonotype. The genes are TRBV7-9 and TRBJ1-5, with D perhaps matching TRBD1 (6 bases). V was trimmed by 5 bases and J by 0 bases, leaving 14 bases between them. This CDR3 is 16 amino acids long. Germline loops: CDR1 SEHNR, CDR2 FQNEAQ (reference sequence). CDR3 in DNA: TGTGCCAGCAGCCTAGGGACACTGTATAGCAATCAGCCCCAGCATTTT. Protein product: CASSLGTLYSNQPQHF. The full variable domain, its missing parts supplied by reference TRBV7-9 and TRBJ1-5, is DTGVSQNPRHKITKRGQNVTFRCDPISEHNRLYWYRQTLGQGPEFLTYFQNEAQLEKSRLLSDRFSAERPKGSFSTLEIQRTEQGDSAMYLCASSLGTLYSNQPQHFGDGTRLSIL.

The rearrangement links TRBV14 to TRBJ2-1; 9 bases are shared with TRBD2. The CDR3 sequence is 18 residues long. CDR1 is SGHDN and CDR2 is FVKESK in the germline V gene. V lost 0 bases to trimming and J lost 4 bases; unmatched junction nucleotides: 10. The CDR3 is CASSQDRRTSAIYNEQFF. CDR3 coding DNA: TGTGCCAGCAGCCAAGATAGACGGACTAGCGCGATTTACAATGAGCAGTTCTTC.

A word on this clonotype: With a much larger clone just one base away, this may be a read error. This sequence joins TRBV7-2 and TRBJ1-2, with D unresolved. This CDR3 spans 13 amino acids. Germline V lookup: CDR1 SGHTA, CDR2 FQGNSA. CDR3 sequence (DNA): TGTGCCAGCAGCCCCGATGCTAACTATGGCTGCACCTTC. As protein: CASSPDANYGCTF.

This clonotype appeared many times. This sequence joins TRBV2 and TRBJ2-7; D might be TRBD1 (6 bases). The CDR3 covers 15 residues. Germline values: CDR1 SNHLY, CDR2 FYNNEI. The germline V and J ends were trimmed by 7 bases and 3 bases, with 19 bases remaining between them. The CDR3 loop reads CASKNDRYPRYEQYF. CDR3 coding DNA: TGTGCCAGCAAGAACGACAGGTACCCTCGCTACGAGCAGTACTTC.